These T cell receptor beta chains were read from a single sample in a study of regulatory T cells in long-lasting Graves disease. TCRdb reprocessed the multiplex PCR reads with MiXCR, giving one entry per CDR3 protein. The data show about 540,000 distinct CDR3 sequences, roughly 12% seen once. Another study also made use of these data, one on T cells in Graves' hyperthyroidism and ophthalmopathy.

Sequenced here: peripheral blood mononuclear cells (PBMCs), sampled at new diagnosis, from a patient treated with antithyroid drugs. These receptors were obtained from a man aged 30 to 45 with Graves disease. Each CDR3 is given with its conserved first and last residue. A D gene is named only where the DNA matches it firmly. Where a row states a size, it is once, few, many or the class of an expanded clone; other rows omit it.

clone size	J gene	V gene	D gene	CDR3 protein	CDR3 DNA
.	TRBJ1-2	TRBV20-1	TRBD1	CSVGGDRGPHGYTF	TGCAGTGTAGGCGGGGACAGGGGGCCACATGGCTACACCTTC
.	TRBJ2-1	TRBV2	.	CASSDWREFF	TGTGCCAGCAGTGACTGGCGGGAGTTCTTC
many	TRBJ1-5	TRBV12-3/TRBV12-4	.	CASSFFITHSNQPQHF	TGTGCCAGCAGTTTCTTTATTACCCACAGCAATCAGCCCCAGCATTTT
many	TRBJ2-3	TRBV20-1	TRBD2	CSARDPGTSGRITDTQYF	TGCAGTGCTAGAGATCCCGGGACTAGCGGGAGGATAACAGATACGCAGTATTTT
many	TRBJ2-7	TRBV24-1	TRBD2	CATSDPKSSGSYEQYF	TGTGCCACCAGTGACCCCAAGTCTAGCGGGTCCTACGAGCAGTACTTC
many	TRBJ2-1	TRBV27	TRBD2	CASSPQGLAGVREQFF	TGTGCCAGCAGTCCCCAGGGACTAGCGGGAGTTCGGGAGCAGTTCTTC
many	TRBJ1-5	TRBV7-2	.	CASSPTGGTNQPQHF	TGTGCCAGCAGCCCGACCGGGGGTACCAATCAGCCCCAGCATTTT
few	TRBJ2-1	TRBV5-6	.	CASSSRSFTYNEQFF	TGTGCCAGCAGCTCCCGATCCTTCACCTACAATGAGCAGTTCTTC
many	TRBJ2-2	TRBV5-1	TRBD2	CASSFGGLAGNTGELFF	TGCGCCAGCAGCTTCGGGGGACTAGCGGGAAACACCGGGGAGCTGTTTTTT
many	TRBJ2-1	TRBV12-3/TRBV12-4	TRBD2	CASSPLAGADNEQFF	TGTGCCAGCAGCCCGCTAGCGGGAGCAGACAATGAGCAGTTCTTC
many	TRBJ2-1	TRBV2	.	CASSDQYLGVQFF	TGTGCCAGCAGTGATCAATATCTTGGCGTGCAGTTCTTC
many	TRBJ2-7	TRBV5-1	.	CASSSPMGEQYF	TGCGCCAGCAGCTCCCCCATGGGCGAGCAGTACTTC
few	TRBJ2-7	TRBV29-1	.	CSVEAGPSSYEQYF	TGCAGCGTTGAAGCAGGGCCGAGCTCCTACGAGCAGTACTTC